This record covers a single TCR beta chain. These data originate in a study of blood T cell repertoires in COVID-19. Profiled with immunoSEQ multiplex PCR; TCRdb holds only in-frame clones, not every one. The sample holds 200,000 to 300,000 clones, roughly 89% seen once. The study assigned cohorts using participant-reported clinical history. Per the germline V gene, CDR1 is PRHDT and CDR2 is FYEKMQ (reference sequence). With V trimmed by 5 bases and J by 4 bases, 4 bases remained unmatched. The CDR3 runs to 14 residues. The clonotype was recovered from a woman younger than 45 with acute COVID-19. The chain recombines TRBV13 with TRBJ1-2, with 10 bases lining up with TRBD1. Sequencing was carried out using PBMCs or T cells enriched from blood (not recorded which). The CDR3 DNA sequence: TGTGCCAGCAGCCCCGGGACAGGGGCCTATGGCTACACCTTC. This translates into CASSPGTGAYGYTF. Supplemented by reference TRBV13 and TRBJ1-2, the full variable domain reads AAGVIQSPRHLIKEKRETATLKCYPIPRHDTVYWYQQGPGQDPQFLISFYEKMQSDKGSIPDRFSAQQFSDYHSELNMSSLELGDSALYFCASSPGTGAYGYTFGSGTRLTVV.